This TCR beta chain was captured by sequencing in a study of T-cell reconstitution after alpha-beta-depleted transplantation in children. Unique molecular identifiers were built into the TCRbeta library. MiXCR, applied by TCRdb to the PCR reads, yields one record per CDR3 protein. The sample lists hundreds of thousands of distinct CDR3 sequences; about 10% were seen once. The CDR3 has 16 amino acids. Germline CDR1 is SEHNR and CDR2 is FQNEAQ (reference sequence). V lost 0 bases and J lost 1; bases outside the gene matches: 5. This clonotype was seen at least ten times. Its target is not known. Regarding the study as a whole: The main origin of T-cell counts and diversity one year after transplant was newly produced T cells.

The material sequenced was PBMCs, taken before TCRalphabeta/CD19-depleted stem cell transplant. The origin of this receptor is a child aged 2-15 years with inherited bone marrow failure, due to receive a stem cell transplant. The gene calls are TRBV7-9 and TRBJ2-7; 8 bases are a match to TRBD1. CDR3 sequence: CASSLASGTGSYEQYF. DNA for the CDR3: TGTGCCAGCAGCTTAGCCTCCGGGACAGGTTCCTACGAGCAGTACTTC.